The 8 T cell receptor beta chains below all came from one sample that was sequenced in a study of blood T cell repertoires in COVID-19. Data came from immunoSEQ multiplex PCR; TCRdb stores just in-frame clones and leaves some out. The profile covers 77,000 or so clones, with about 80% appearing a single time and roughly 6% taken by the ten largest. Sequenced: peripheral blood. Source of these receptors: a woman in her sixties or seventies with acute or convalescent COVID-19.

The chain combines TRBV19 with TRBJ2-1; the match to TRBD1 covers 7 bases. This CDR3 contains 15 residues. Germline-derived CDR1 and CDR2 are LNHDA and SQIVND (reference sequence). J lost 4 bases, V lost 6 bases, and 9 bases had no gene match. In DNA, the CDR3 is TGTGCCAGTAGCCCTTTTGGGACAGAATACAATGAGCAGTTCTTC. It encodes CASSPFGTEYNEQFF.

The chain links TRBV5-4 to TRBJ1-3, with D possibly matching TRBD1 (6 bases). There are 12 residues in the CDR3. Germline V gene data show CDR1 as SGHNT and CDR2 as YYREEE (reference sequence). Deletions cut 8 bases from V and 4 bases from J, with 10 bases between. In DNA form, the CDR3 reads TGTGCCAGTCAGGGGCCGGGAAACACCATATATTTT. The encoded protein is CASQGPGNTIYF.

The chain combines TRBV5-5 with TRBJ1-1, with D hard to call. The length of the CDR3 is 17 residues. V dropped 0 bases and J dropped 5 bases, with 20 bases sitting between them. Germline assignment: CDR1 SGHKS and CDR2 YYEKEE (reference sequence). CDR3 nucleotide sequence: TGTGCCAGCAGCTTGGACTCCCCCCGCCTGAGACTGACTGAAGCTTTCTTT. Translating gives CASSLDSPRLRLTEAFF.

This clone showed up just a few times. The rearrangement joins TRBV6-6 to TRBJ2-7; TRBD1 agrees at 9 bases. The germline V gene encodes CDR1 MNHNY and CDR2 SVGAGI (reference sequence). The V gene end was trimmed by 6 bases and the J gene end by 6 bases; junction bases not matched to a gene: 15. The CDR3 consists of 16 residues. In DNA form, the CDR3 reads TGTGCCAGCAGAGGTATCCCGGGACAGGGTAACTTCGAGCAGTACTTC. Protein product: CASRGIPGQGNFEQYF.

The V and J genes are TRBV2 and TRBJ2-7, with 8 bases that match TRBD1. The CDR3 extends over 13 amino acids. Trimming cost V 7 bases and J 3 bases; bases outside gene matches: 5. CDR1 is SNHLY, CDR2 FYNNEI, per germline. CDR3 loop: CASTGQGSYEQYF. In DNA, the CDR3 is TGTGCCAGCACCGGACAGGGTAGCTACGAGCAGTACTTC.

This clone was counted only a few times. DNA of the CDR3: TGTGCCAGTAGCAATACAGGGGGGAATCAGCCCCAGCATTTT. Translating gives CASSNTGGNQPQHF. The chain joins TRBV19 to TRBJ1-5, with 8 positions matching TRBD1. Germline CDR1 reads LNHDA; CDR2 reads SQIVND (reference sequence). With 6 bases clipped from V and 4 bases from J, the junction kept 5 bases outside the gene matches. CDR3 size: 14 residues.

The genes are TRBV4-2 and TRBJ1-1; TRBD1 agrees at 9 bases. Trimming removed 4 bases from V and 4 bases from J; junction bases left unmatched: 7. The CDR3 spans 15 residues. Per the germline V gene, CDR1 is LGHNA and CDR2 is YNFKEQ. The CDR3 sequence is CASSRTRQGGTEAFF. Written as DNA, the CDR3 is TGTGCCAGCAGCCGGACGCGACAGGGGGGCACTGAAGCTTTCTTT.

The rearrangement joins TRBV14 to TRBJ1-1, with TRBD1 matching over 9 bases. Germline CDR1 SGHDN, CDR2 FVKESK. This CDR3 has 16 residues. V gave up 4 bases and J gave up 1 base; unmatched junction bases: 7. CDR3 residues: CASSPGTGRGNTEAFF. The CDR3 DNA reads as TGTGCCAGCAGCCCAGGGACAGGGCGAGGGAACACTGAAGCTTTCTTT.